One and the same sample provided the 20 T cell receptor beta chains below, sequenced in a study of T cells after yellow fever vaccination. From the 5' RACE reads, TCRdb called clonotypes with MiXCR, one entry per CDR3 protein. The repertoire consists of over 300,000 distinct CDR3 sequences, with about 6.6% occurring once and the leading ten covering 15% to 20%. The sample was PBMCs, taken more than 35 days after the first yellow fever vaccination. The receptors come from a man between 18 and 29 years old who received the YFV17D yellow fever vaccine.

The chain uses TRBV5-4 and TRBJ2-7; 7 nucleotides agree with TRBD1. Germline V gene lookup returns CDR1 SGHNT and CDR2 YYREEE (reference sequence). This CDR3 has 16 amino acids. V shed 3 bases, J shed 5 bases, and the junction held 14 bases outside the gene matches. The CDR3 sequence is CASSSLFSTGLDEQYF. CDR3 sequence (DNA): TGTGCCAGCAGCTCCCTTTTTTCGACAGGGTTGGACGAGCAGTACTTC.

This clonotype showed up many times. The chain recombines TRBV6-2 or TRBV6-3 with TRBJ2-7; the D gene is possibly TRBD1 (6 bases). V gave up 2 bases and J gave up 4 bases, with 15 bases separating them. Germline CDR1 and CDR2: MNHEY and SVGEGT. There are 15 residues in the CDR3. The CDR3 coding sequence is TGTGCCAGCAGTTACACGGACAGTCGGCCTTACGAGCAGTACGTC. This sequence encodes CASSYTDSRPYEQYV.

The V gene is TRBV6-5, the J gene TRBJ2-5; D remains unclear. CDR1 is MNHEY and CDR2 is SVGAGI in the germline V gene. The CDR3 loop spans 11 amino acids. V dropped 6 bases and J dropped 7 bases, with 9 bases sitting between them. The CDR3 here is CASSPPWTQYF. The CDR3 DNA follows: TGTGCCAGCAGCCCCCCGTGGACCCAGTACTTC.

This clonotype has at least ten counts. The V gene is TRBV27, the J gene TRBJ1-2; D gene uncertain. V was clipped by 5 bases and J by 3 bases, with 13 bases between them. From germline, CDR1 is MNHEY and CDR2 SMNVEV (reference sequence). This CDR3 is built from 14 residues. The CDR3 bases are TGTGCCAGCAGTCGGCAAGGGTTCTACTATGGCTACACCTTC. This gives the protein CASSRQGFYYGYTF.

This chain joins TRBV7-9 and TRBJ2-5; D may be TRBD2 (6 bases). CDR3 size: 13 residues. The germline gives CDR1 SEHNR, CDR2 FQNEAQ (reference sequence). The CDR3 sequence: CAILGGSQETQYF. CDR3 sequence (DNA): TGTGCTATACTCGGGGGTTCTCAAGAGACCCAGTACTTC. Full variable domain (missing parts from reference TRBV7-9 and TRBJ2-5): DTGVSQNPRHKITKRGQNVTFRCDPISEHNRLYWYRQTLGQGPEFLTYFQNEAQLEKSRLLSDRFSAERPKGSFSTLEIQRTEQGDSAMYLCAILGGSQETQYFGPGTRLLVL.

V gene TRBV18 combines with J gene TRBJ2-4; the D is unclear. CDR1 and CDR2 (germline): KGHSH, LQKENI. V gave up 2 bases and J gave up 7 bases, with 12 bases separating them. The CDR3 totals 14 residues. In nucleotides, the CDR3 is TGTGCCAGCTCACCAGGGCCGCCCTTGAACATTCAGTACTTC. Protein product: CASSPGPPLNIQYF.

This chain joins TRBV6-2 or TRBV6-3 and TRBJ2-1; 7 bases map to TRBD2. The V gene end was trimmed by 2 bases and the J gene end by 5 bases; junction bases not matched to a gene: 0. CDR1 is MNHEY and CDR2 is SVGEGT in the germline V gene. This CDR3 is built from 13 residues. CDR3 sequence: CASSYGRDNEQFF. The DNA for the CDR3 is TGTGCCAGCAGTTACGGGAGGGACAATGAGCAGTTCTTC.

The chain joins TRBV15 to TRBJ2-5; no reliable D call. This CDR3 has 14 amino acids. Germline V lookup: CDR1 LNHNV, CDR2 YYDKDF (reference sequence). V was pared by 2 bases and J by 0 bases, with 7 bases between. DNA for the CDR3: TGTGCCACCAGCAGAACTACGAACCAAGAGACCCAGTACTTC. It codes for CATSRTTNQETQYF.

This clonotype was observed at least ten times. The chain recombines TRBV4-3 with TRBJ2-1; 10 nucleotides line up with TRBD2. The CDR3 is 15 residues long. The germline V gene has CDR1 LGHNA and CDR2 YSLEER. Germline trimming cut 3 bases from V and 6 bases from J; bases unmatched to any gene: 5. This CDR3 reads CASSQPSGGINEQFF. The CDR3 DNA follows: TGCGCCAGCAGCCAGCCTAGCGGGGGAATCAATGAGCAGTTCTTC.

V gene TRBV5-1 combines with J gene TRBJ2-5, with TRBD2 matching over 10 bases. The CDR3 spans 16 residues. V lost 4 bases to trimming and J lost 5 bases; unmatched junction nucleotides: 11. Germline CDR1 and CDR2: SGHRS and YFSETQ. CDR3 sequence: CASSPPTSGAWETQYF. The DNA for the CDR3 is TGCGCCAGCAGCCCACCCACTAGCGGGGCTTGGGAGACCCAGTACTTC.

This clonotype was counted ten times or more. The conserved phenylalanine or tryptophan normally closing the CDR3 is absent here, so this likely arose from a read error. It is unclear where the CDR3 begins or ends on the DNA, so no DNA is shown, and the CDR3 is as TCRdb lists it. CDR3 protein: CASSYSQRGAV. This chain uses TRBV6-5 with TRBJ2-5; the table calls TRBD2, which could not be checked here. The CDR3 is 11 residues long, counting both termini. Germline V gives CDR1 MNHEY, CDR2 SVGAGI.

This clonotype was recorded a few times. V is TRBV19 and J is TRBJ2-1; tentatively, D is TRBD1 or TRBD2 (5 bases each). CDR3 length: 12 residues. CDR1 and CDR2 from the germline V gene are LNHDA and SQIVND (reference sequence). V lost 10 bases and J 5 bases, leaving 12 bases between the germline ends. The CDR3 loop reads CATSWGNNEQFF. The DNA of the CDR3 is TGTGCCACCTCATGGGGGAACAATGAGCAGTTCTTC.

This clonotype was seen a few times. CDR3 protein: CASGGTRGGEQFF. DNA for the CDR3: TGTGCCAGCGGGGGGACTAGGGGGGGTGAGCAGTTCTTC. This rearrangement joins TRBV12-3 or TRBV12-4 to TRBJ2-1, with TRBD2 identical over 8 bases. CDR3 length: 13 residues. The J segment lost 9 bases and the V segment lost 8 bases, leaving 9 bases of the junction unmatched.

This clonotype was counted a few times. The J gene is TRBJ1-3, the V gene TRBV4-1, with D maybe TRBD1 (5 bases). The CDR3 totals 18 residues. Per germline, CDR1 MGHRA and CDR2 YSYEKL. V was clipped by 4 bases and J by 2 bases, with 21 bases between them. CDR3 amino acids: CASSPWEEGHPTGNTIYF. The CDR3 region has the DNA TGCGCCAGCAGCCCATGGGAGGAGGGGCACCCAACTGGAAACACCATATATTTT.

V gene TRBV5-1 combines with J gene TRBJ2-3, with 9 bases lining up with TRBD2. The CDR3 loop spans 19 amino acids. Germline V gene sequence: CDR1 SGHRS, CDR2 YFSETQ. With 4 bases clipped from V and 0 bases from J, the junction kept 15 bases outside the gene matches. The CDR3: CASSGFPLAGSSSTDTQYF. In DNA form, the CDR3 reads TGCGCCAGCAGCGGTTTCCCTCTAGCGGGGAGTTCTAGCACAGATACGCAGTATTTT.

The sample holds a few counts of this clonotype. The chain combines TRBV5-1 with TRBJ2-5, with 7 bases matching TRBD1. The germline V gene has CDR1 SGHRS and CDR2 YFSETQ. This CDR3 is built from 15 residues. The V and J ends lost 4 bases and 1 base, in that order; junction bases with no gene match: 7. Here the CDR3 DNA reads TGCGCCAGCAGCCTGGGGACAGCGACCCAAGAGACCCAGTACTTC. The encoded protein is CASSLGTATQETQYF.

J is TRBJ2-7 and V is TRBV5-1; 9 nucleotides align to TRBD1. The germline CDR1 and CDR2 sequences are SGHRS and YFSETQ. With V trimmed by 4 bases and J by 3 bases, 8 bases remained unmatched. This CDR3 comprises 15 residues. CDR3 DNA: TGCGCCAGCAGCAAGACCGGGACAGGGTACTACGAGCAGTACTTC. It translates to CASSKTGTGYYEQYF.

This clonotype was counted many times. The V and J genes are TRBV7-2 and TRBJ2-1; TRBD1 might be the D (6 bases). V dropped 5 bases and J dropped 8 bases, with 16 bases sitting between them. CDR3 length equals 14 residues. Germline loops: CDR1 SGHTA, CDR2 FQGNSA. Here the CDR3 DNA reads TGTGCCAGCAGCACGACCCAGGGGATTCATGAGCAGTTCTTC. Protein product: CASSTTQGIHEQFF.

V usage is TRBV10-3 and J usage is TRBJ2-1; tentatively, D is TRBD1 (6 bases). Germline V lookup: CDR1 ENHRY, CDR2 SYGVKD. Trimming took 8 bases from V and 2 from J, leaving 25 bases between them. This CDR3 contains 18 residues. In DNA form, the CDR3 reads TGTGCCATCGGTTTCCTTCGACAGGAGGCCCCTACCTACAATGAGCAGTTCTTC. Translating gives CAIGFLRQEAPTYNEQFF.

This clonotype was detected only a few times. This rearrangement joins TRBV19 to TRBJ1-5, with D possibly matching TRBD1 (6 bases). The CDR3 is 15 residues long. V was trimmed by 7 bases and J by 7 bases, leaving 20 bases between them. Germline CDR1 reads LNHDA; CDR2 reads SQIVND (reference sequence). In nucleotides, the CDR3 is TGTGCCAGTATCGCCGGGACACTCCCGGACCAGCCCCAGCATTTT. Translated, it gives CASIAGTLPDQPQHF.